The 18 T cell receptor beta chains in this list originate from one sample, sequenced in a study of T-cell reconstitution after alpha-beta-depleted transplantation in children. Unique molecular identifiers were used in preparing the TCRbeta library. TCRdb re-derived calls from the PCR reads in MiXCR, one entry per CDR3 protein. Of roughly 100,000 distinct CDR3 sequences listed, 6% to 9% are singletons. The sequences come from PBMCs, collected before TCRalphabeta/CD19-depleted stem cell transplant. The source of these receptors is a boy aged 2-15 years with acute lymphoblastic leukemia, due to receive a stem cell transplant.

Only a few counts were recorded for this clonotype. The chain has TRBV2 and TRBJ2-1; 8 bases are shared with TRBD1. The trim removed 4 bases at V and 4 bases at J, leaving 6 bases unmatched. The germline V gene has CDR1 SNHLY and CDR2 FYNNEI. The CDR3 is 15 amino acids. The CDR3 loop is CASSAGQGAYNEQFF. Here the CDR3 DNA reads TGTGCCAGCAGTGCCGGACAGGGAGCGTACAATGAGCAGTTCTTC.

This clonotype was picked up many times. This chain uses TRBV12-3 or TRBV12-4 with TRBJ2-3; D not certain. Trimming removed 4 bases at V and 1 base at J, with 6 bases between. This CDR3 is 13 amino acids long. The CDR3 loop is CASSSLGTDTQYF. CDR3 in DNA: TGTGCCAGCAGTTCCCTGGGCACAGATACGCAGTATTTT.

Many counts were recorded for this clonotype. The chain has TRBV20-1 and TRBJ2-5; D is ambiguous. This CDR3 has 12 amino acids. V was cut by 6 bases and J by 5 bases, with 13 bases left in between. Looked up from germline, CDR1 is DFQATT and CDR2 is SNEGSKA (reference sequence). The CDR3 is CSAKVGRETQYF. The CDR3 DNA is TGCAGTGCCAAGGTGGGCCGGGAGACCCAGTACTTC.

There are many counts of this clonotype. The chain employs TRBV5-1 and TRBJ2-3; 7 bases line up with TRBD2. J was trimmed by 0 bases and V by 4 bases; bases with no gene match: 5. CDR3 size: 15 residues. Germline V lookup: CDR1 SGHRS, CDR2 YFSETQ. CDR3 sequence reads: CASSLPSGSTDTQYF. The CDR3 DNA follows: TGCGCCAGCAGCCTCCCTAGCGGTAGCACAGATACGCAGTATTTT.

The J gene is TRBJ2-1, the V gene TRBV9; 9 bases are shared with TRBD2. The CDR3 sequence is 15 residues long. CDR1 is SGDLS and CDR2 is YYNGEE in the germline V gene. Trimming took 4 bases from V and 4 from J; bases not matched to a gene: 6. CDR3 bases: TGTGCCAGCAGCATCTTAGCGGGGGAGTACAATGAGCAGTTCTTC. Translated: CASSILAGEYNEQFF.

V usage is TRBV5-1 and J usage is TRBJ2-7; no definite D call. CDR1 SGHRS and CDR2 YFSETQ come from the germline V gene. V was shortened by 6 bases and J by 2 bases, with 12 bases between the two germline ends. The CDR3 totals 13 residues. The DNA of the CDR3 is TGCGCCAGCAAGGTGGCCACCGCCTACGAGCAGTACTTC. This sequence encodes CASKVATAYEQYF.

This clonotype was counted ten times or more. The chain uses TRBV5-1 and TRBJ2-1, with 10 positions matching TRBD2. Germline V gene sequence: CDR1 SGHRS, CDR2 YFSETQ. The CDR3 is 14 amino acids. The V segment lost 1 base and the J segment 13 bases; nucleotides outside the gene matches: 8. CDR3 region: CASSLSGLAEIQFF. CDR3 coding DNA: TGCGCCAGCAGCTTGTCTGGACTAGCGGAGATTCAGTTCTTC.

At least ten counts were recorded for this clonotype. A junction boundary mismatches the germline segment, possibly from a read error. V gene TRBV5-5 combines with J gene TRBJ2-3, with 11 bases matching TRBD2. Germline V gene data show CDR1 as SGHKS and CDR2 as YYEKEE (reference sequence). The CDR3 runs 15 residues. CDR3 in amino acids: CASSLGGRGTSGPFF. CDR3 in DNA: TGTGCCAGCAGCTTGGGTGGGCGGGGGACTAGCGGCCCTTTCTTT.

This clonotype was observed a few times. V is TRBV5-1 and J is TRBJ2-5; TRBD2 agrees at 9 bases. The CDR3 has 19 amino acids. CDR1 and CDR2 from the germline V gene are SGHRS and YFSETQ. J lost 4 bases, V lost 3 bases, and 19 bases had no gene match. For the CDR3, the DNA is TGCGCCAGCAGCTACCTAAGACGGGGCGCGGGGGGGCCGGGAGAGACCCAGTACTTC. Translating it yields CASSYLRRGAGGPGETQYF.

This chain links TRBV4-1 with TRBJ2-7; no reliable D call. Germline V CDR1 and CDR2: MGHRA, YSYEKL. The CDR3 is 14 residues long. Trimming cost V 4 bases and J 6 bases, with 16 bases left between them. The CDR3 region is CASSLSSEGGEQYF. The DNA of the CDR3 is TGCGCCAGCAGCCTATCCTCGGAAGGCGGCGAGCAGTACTTC.

This clonotype was found many times. This rearrangement joins TRBV4-3 to TRBJ2-3; D possibly corresponds to TRBD2 (6 bases). Germline V gene lookup returns CDR1 LGHNA and CDR2 YSLEER. The CDR3 consists of 16 residues. The germline V and J ends were trimmed by 0 bases and 2 bases, with 12 bases remaining between them. DNA of the CDR3: TGCGCCAGCAGCCAAGATGAGAGGGACTTCACAGATACGCAGTATTTT. Its protein product is CASSQDERDFTDTQYF.

This clonotype has at least ten counts. The V call is TRBV7-8, the J call TRBJ1-2; D is unresolved. The CDR3 is 14 amino acids. Germline CDR1 reads SGHVS; CDR2 reads FQNEAQ. V was clipped by 4 bases and J by 6 bases, with 15 bases between them. CDR3 region: CASSSPQELNGYTF. DNA of the CDR3: TGTGCCAGCAGCTCCCCCCAGGAACTGAATGGCTACACCTTC.

This clonotype was detected ten times or more. The V and J genes are TRBV6-1 and TRBJ1-1, with no clear D. Germline V gives CDR1 MNHNS, CDR2 SASEGT. The V end lost 4 bases, the J end lost 10 bases, and 13 bases lay between the germline ends. The CDR3 has 12 residues. DNA of the CDR3: TGTGCCAGCAGTGCAGAAGCCCGGGCAGCTTTCTTT. The encoded protein is CASSAEARAAFF.

This rearrangement joins TRBV10-3 to TRBJ1-5; tentative D call: TRBD1 (5 bases). From germline, CDR1 is ENHRY and CDR2 SYGVKD. The CDR3 consists of 13 residues. V was shortened by 5 bases and J by 2 bases, with 7 bases between the two germline ends. CDR3 in DNA: TGTGCCATCAGTCCGACAGGCAATCAGCCCCAGCATTTT. It encodes CAISPTGNQPQHF.

A few counts support this clonotype. The V gene is TRBV11-1, the J gene TRBJ1-1; 11 nucleotides match TRBD1. After removal of 3 bases from V and 4 bases from J, the junction contained 10 bases not matched to a gene. From germline, CDR1 is SGHAT and CDR2 FQDESV (reference sequence). The CDR3 contains 17 residues. The chain's CDR3 is CASSFWTGGGVGTEAFF. The CDR3 DNA reads TGTGCCAGCAGCTTTTGGACAGGGGGCGGCGTTGGCACTGAAGCTTTCTTT.

Many counts were recorded for this clonotype. A junction end diverges from the germline sequence, so it may reflect a read error. The V gene is TRBV20-1, the J gene TRBJ2-4; 12 bases are shared with TRBD2. This CDR3 contains 14 residues. Germline V gives CDR1 DFQATT, CDR2 SNEGSKA (reference sequence). The CDR3 protein is CSARSQGTSGLTVF. The CDR3 coding sequence is TGCAGTGCTAGATCCCAGGGGACTAGCGGGCTTACGGTCTTC.

This clonotype was counted many times. The V and J genes are TRBV28 and TRBJ2-5; D is possibly TRBD2 (6 bases). CDR3 length: 14 residues. From germline, CDR1 is MDHEN and CDR2 SYDVKM. V was trimmed by 6 bases and J by 2 bases, leaving 13 bases between them. The CDR3 sequence is CASSPPGVQETQYF. The CDR3 DNA is TGTGCCAGCAGCCCCCCGGGGGTTCAAGAGACCCAGTACTTC.

This clonotype was seen ten or more times. The gene calls are TRBV20-1 and TRBJ2-7; 8 bases are shared with TRBD1. Germline trimming cut 6 bases from V and 3 bases from J; bases unmatched to any gene: 16. The CDR3 contains 16 residues. Germline CDR1 DFQATT, CDR2 SNEGSKA (reference sequence). CDR3 DNA: TGCAGTGCACCTCCTCTTTCCGGGACAGGAGGCTACGAGCAGTACTTC. It is translated as CSAPPLSGTGGYEQYF.